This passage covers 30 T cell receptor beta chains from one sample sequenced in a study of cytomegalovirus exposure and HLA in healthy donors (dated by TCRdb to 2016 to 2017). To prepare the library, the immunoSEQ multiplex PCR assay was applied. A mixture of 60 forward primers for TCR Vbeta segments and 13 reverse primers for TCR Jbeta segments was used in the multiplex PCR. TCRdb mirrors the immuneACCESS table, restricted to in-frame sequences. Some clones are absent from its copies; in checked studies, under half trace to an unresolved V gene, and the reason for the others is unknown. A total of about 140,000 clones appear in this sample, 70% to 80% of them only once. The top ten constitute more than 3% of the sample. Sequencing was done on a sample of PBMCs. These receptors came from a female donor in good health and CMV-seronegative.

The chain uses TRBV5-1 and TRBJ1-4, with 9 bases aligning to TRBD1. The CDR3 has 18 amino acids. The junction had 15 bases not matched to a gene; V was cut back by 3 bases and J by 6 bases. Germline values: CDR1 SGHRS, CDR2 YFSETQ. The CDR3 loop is CASSSGQGIPRGDEKLFF. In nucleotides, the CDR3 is TGCGCCAGCAGCTCGGGACAGGGCATCCCCCGGGGGGATGAAAAACTGTTTTTT.

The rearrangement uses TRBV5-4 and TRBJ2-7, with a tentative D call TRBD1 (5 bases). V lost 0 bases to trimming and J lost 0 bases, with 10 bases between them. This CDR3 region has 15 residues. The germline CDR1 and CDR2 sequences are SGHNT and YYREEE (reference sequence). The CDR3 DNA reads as TGTGCCAGCAGCTTGGACAGGCTTTCCTCCTACGAGCAGTACTTC. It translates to CASSLDRLSSYEQYF.

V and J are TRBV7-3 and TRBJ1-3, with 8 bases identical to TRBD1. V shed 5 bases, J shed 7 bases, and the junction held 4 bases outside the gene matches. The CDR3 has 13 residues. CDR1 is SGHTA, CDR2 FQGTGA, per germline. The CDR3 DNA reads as TGTGCCAGCAGCGGGACAGGCGGGAACACCATATATTTT. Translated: CASSGTGGNTIYF.

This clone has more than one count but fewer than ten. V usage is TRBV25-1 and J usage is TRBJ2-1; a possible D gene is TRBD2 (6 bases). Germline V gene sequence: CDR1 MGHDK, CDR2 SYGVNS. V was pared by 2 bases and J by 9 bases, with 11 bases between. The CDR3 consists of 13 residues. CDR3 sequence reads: CASSEGGAGEQFF. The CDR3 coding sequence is TGTGCCAGCAGTGAAGGGGGAGCGGGTGAGCAGTTCTTC.

CDR3 bases: TGTGCCAGCAGCTTAGTTGGCGGGGGGAGCACAGATACGCAGTATTTT. It encodes CASSLVGGGSTDTQYF. The chain carries TRBV7-6 and TRBJ2-3; 8 bases are a match to TRBD2. The CDR3 is 16 residues long. The V segment lost 1 base and the J segment 0 bases; nucleotides outside the gene matches: 3. Germline lookup yields CDR1 SGHVS and CDR2 FNYEAQ.

The chain's CDR3 is CASSSRTGLSYEQYF. The DNA of the CDR3 is TGTGCCAGCAGCTCCCGGACAGGGTTATCCTACGAGCAGTACTTC. The chain joins TRBV7-2 to TRBJ2-7; 8 bases agree with TRBD1. Germline lookup yields CDR1 SGHTA and CDR2 FQGNSA. V trimming: 4 bases; J trimming: 1 base; junction bases outside the gene matches: 6. The CDR3 spans 15 residues.

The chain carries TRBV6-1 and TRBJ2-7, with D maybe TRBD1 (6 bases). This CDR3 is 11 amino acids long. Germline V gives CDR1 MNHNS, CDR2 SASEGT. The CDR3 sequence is CGLGGLDEQYF. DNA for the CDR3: TGTGGATTAGGGGGATTGGACGAGCAGTACTTC.

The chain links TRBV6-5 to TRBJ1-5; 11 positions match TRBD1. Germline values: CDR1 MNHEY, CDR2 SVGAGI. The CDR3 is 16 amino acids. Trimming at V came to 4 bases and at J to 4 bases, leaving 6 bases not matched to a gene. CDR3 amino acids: CASSSGTGGRNQPQHF. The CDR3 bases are TGTGCCAGCAGTTCCGGGACAGGGGGAAGAAATCAGCCCCAGCATTTT.

The CDR3 spells CASGLVGVRGDIQYF. As DNA, the CDR3 is TGTGCTAGTGGTTTGGTAGGAGTACGTGGCGACATTCAGTACTTC. This sequence joins TRBV12-5 and TRBJ2-4; D is unclear. Germline V CDR1 and CDR2: LGHNT, FRNRAP. The CDR3 is made up of 15 amino acids. Trimming left V 0 bases short and J 8 bases short, with 14 bases between.

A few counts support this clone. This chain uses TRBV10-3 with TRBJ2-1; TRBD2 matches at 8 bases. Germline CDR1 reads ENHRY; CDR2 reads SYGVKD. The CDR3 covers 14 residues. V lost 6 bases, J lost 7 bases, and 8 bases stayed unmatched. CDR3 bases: TGTGCCATCAGATATAGCGGGACGGAGAATGAGCAGTTCTTC. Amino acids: CAIRYSGTENEQFF.

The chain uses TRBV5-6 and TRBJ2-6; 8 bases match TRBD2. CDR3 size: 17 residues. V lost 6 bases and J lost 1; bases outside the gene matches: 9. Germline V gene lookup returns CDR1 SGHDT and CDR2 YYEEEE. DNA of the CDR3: TGTGCCAGCAATACCGGGACTAGACGATCTGGGGCCAACGTCCTGACTTTC. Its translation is CASNTGTRRSGANVLTF. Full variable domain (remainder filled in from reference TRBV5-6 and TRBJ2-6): DAGVTQSPTHLIKTRGQQVTLRCSPKSGHDTVSWYQQALGQGPQFIFQYYEEEERQRGNFPDRFSGHQFPNYSSELNVNALLLGDSALYLCASNTGTRRSGANVLTFGAGSRLTVL.

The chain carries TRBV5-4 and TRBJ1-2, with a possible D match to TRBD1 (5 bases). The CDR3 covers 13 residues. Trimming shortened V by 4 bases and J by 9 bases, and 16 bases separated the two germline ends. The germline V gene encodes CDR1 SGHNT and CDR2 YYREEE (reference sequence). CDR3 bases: TGTGCCAGCAGCGATCAGGGTAGCCTCCGCTACACCTTC. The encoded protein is CASSDQGSLRYTF. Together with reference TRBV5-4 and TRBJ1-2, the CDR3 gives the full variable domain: ETGVTQSPTHLIKTRGQQVTLRCSSQSGHNTVSWYQQALGQGPQFIFQYYREEENGRGNFPPRFSGLQFPNYSSELNVNALELDDSALYLCASSDQGSLRYTFGSGTRLTVV.

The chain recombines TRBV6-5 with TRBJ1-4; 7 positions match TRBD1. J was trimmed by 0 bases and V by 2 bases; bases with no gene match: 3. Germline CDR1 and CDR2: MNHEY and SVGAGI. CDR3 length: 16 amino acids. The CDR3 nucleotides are TGTGCCAGCAGTTACCGGGACAGCGCAACTAATGAAAAACTGTTTTTT. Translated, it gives CASSYRDSATNEKLFF.

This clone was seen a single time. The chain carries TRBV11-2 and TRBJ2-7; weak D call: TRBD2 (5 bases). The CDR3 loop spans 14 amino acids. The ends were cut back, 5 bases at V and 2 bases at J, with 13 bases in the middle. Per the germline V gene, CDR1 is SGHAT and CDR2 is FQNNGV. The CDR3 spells CASSPGSGPYEQYF. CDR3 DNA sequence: TGTGCCAGCAGCCCCGGAAGCGGACCCTACGAGCAGTACTTC.

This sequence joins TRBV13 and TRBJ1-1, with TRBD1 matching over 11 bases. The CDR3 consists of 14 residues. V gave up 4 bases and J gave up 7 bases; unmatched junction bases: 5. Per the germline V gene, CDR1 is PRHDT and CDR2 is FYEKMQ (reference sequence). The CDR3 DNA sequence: TGTGCCAGCAGCTCGGGACAGGGGGTGGGTGAAGCTTTCTTT. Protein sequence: CASSSGQGVGEAFF.

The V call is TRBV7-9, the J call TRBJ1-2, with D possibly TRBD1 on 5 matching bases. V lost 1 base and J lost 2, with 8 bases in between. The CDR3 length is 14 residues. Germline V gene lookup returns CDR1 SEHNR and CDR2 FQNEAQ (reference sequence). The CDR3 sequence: CASSLGAGNYGYTF. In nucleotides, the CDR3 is TGTGCCAGCAGCTTAGGGGCAGGGAACTATGGCTACACCTTC.

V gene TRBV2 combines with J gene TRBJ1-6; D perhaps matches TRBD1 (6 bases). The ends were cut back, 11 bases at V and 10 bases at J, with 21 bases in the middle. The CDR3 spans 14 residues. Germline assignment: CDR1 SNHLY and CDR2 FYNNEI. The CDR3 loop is CARGGGRGGSPLHF. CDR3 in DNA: TGTGCCCGAGGCGGGGGGCGAGGAGGGTCACCCCTCCACTTT.

The CDR3 spells CASSQTSGSQETQYF. CDR3 DNA sequence: TGTGCCAGCAGTCAGACTAGCGGCAGCCAAGAGACCCAGTACTTC. This chain connects TRBV2 to TRBJ2-5, with TRBD2 matching over 9 bases. Germline assignment: CDR1 SNHLY and CDR2 FYNNEI. J was trimmed by 1 base and V by 5 bases; bases with no gene match: 5. This CDR3 is 15 amino acids long.

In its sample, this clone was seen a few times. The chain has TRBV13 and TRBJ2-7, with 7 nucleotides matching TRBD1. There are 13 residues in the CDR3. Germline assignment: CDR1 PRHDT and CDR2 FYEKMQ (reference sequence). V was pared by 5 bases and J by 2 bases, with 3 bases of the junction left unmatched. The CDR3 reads CASSRDRTYEQYF. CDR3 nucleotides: TGTGCCAGCAGCAGGGACAGAACCTACGAGCAGTACTTC.

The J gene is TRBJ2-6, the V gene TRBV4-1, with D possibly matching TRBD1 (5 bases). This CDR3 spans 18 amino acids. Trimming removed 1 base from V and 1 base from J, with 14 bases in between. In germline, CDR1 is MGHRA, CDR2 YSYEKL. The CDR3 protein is CASSQARTSRSGANVLTF. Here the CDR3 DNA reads TGCGCCAGCAGCCAAGCCCGGACAAGCCGTTCTGGGGCCAACGTCCTGACTTTC.

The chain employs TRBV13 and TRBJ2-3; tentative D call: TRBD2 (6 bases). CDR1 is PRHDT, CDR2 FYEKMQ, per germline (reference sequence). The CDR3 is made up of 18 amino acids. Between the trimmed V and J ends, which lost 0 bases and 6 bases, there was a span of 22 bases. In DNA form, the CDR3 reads TGTGCCAGCAGCTTAGGCCTCGAGGCGGGGCTTGAGGAGGATACGCAGTATTTT. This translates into CASSLGLEAGLEEDTQYF.

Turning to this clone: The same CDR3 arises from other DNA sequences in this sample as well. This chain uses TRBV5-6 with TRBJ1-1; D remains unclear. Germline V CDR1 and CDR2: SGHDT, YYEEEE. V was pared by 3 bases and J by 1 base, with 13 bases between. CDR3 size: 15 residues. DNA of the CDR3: TGTGCCAGCAGCTGGGGAGGCAGGTCGAACACTGAAGCTTTCTTT. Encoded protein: CASSWGGRSNTEAFF.

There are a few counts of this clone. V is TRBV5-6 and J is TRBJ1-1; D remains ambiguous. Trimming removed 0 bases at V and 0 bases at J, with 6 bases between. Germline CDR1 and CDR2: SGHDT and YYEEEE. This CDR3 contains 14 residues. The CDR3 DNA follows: TGTGCCAGCAGCTTGGCACTCATGAACACTGAAGCTTTCTTT. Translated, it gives CASSLALMNTEAFF.

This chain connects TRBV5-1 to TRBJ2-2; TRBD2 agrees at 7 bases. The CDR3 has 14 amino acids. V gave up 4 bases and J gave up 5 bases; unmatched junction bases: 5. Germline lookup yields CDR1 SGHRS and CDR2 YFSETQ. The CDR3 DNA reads TGCGCCAGCAGCCCCGGGGGGAGAACCGGGGAGCTGTTTTTT. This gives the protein CASSPGGRTGELFF.

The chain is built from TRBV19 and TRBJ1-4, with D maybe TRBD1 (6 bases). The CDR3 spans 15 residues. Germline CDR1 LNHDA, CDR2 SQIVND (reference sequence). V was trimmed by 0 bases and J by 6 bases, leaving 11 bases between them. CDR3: CASSIEGGGDEKLFF. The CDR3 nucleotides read TGTGCCAGTAGTATAGAAGGGGGTGGGGATGAAAAACTGTTTTTT.

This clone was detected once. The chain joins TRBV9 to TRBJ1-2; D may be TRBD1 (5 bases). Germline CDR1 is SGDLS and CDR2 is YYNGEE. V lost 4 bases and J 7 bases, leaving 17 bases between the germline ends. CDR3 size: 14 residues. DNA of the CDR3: TGTGCCAGCAGCCAGGGCCCCCACCTTGGTGGCTACACCTTC. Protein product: CASSQGPHLGGYTF.

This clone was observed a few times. CDR3 nucleotide sequence: TGTGCCAGCAGTAGACAGATCTCCTACGAGCAGTACTTC. It yields the protein CASSRQISYEQYF. The chain joins TRBV7-2 to TRBJ2-7, with D possibly being TRBD1 (5 bases). Trimming took off 6 bases at V and 0 bases at J, with 9 bases between the two ends. Germline V CDR1 and CDR2: SGHTA, FQGNSA. This CDR3 spans 13 amino acids.

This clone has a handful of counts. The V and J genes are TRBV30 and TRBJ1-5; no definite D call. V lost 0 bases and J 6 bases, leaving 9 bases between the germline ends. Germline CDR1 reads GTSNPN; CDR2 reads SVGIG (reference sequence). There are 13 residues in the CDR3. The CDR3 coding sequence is TGTGCCTGGAGTGTACGGGGAGGTCAGCCCCAGCATTTT. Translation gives CAWSVRGGQPQHF.

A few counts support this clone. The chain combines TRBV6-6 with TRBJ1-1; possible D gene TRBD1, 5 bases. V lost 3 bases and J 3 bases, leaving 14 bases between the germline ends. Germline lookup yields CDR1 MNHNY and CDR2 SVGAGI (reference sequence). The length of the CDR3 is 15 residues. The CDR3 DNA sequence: TGTGCCAGCAGTTATGGAGTGGGACTGTACACTGAAGCTTTCTTT. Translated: CASSYGVGLYTEAFF.

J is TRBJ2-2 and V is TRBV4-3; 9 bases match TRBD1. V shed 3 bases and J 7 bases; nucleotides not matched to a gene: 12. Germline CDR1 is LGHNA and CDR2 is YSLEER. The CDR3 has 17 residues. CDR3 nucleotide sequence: TGCGCCAGCAGCCACCGAGGACAGGGGATTCTGGGCGGGGAGCTGTTTTTT. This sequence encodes CASSHRGQGILGGELFF.